Included here is one TCR beta chain sequence, with context. This entry is derived from a study of blood T cell repertoires in COVID-19. TCRdb keeps only in-frame clones here, not all; method: immunoSEQ multiplex PCR. Of roughly 260,000 clones detected, 70% to 90% appear once; the ten largest clones hold 2.1%. This CDR3 is 14 amino acids long. Germline trimming cut 3 bases from V and 6 bases from J; bases unmatched to any gene: 2. CDR1 is MGHRA, CDR2 YSYEKL, per germline. V usage is TRBV4-1 and J usage is TRBJ2-2, with 9 bases fitting TRBD2. This clonotype was sampled from a woman aged 40 to 49 who had recovered from COVID-19. Sequencing was done on a sample of peripheral blood. For the CDR3, the DNA is TGCGCCAGCAGCCAGAGCGGGGGGCCCGGGGAGCTGTTTTTT. It yields the protein CASSQSGGPGELFF.